These 12 T cell receptor beta chains share one sample of origin, sequenced in a study of T and B cells in COVID-19 patients. From blood, roughly 250-550 ng of genomic DNA served as TRB template. TRB rearrangements were amplified by multiplex PCR with BIOMED2 TRB-A/B primers. TCRdb ran MiXCR on the multiplex PCR reads and lists one entry per CDR3 protein. In the table there are fewer than 9,500 distinct CDR3 sequences, around 27% of which are singletons. Sequencing was done on a sample of blood. These receptor sequences come from a human donor who had recovered from COVID-19.

This clonotype was picked up many times. This chain joins TRBV6-1 and TRBJ2-7, with TRBD2 matching 9 bases. This CDR3 spans 14 amino acids. From germline, CDR1 is MNHNS and CDR2 SASEGT. The V segment lost 5 bases and the J segment 0 bases; nucleotides outside the gene matches: 2. This CDR3 reads CASSLAGISYEQYF. The CDR3 nucleotides read TGTGCCAGCAGTCTAGCGGGGATCTCCTACGAGCAGTACTTC.

Relative to its sample, this clonotype is medium-sized. This chain joins TRBV27 and TRBJ2-7; D may be TRBD1 or TRBD2 (5 bases each). V was pared by 6 bases and J by 2 bases, with 14 bases between. From germline, CDR1 is MNHEY and CDR2 SMNVEV (reference sequence). The CDR3 has 14 residues. DNA of the CDR3: TGTGCCAGCAGCACCCGGGACGAAGCCTACGAGCAGTACTTC. It specifies CASSTRDEAYEQYF.

This clonotype is labeled as medium-sized (0.01 to 0.1%). V is TRBV6-5 and J is TRBJ2-1; perhaps TRBD1 as D (6 bases). Germline lookup yields CDR1 MNHEY and CDR2 SVGAGI. Trimming stripped 4 bases from V and 4 bases from J, with 14 bases between. The CDR3 is made up of 15 amino acids. CDR3 in amino acids: CASSSDRSDYNEQFF. CDR3 in DNA: TGTGCCAGCAGTTCGGACAGATCAGATTACAATGAGCAGTTCTTC.

This clonotype has more than one count but fewer than ten. The chain joins TRBV20-1 to TRBJ1-6; D gene uncertain. V was trimmed by 5 bases and J by 6 bases, leaving 14 bases between them. The CDR3 has 14 residues. Looked up from germline, CDR1 is DFQATT and CDR2 is SNEGSKA (reference sequence). CDR3 coding DNA: TGCAGTGCTGGCCCTTTGGGCACTAATTCACCCCTCCACTTT. This gives the protein CSAGPLGTNSPLHF.

A single count supports this clonotype. The chain uses TRBV19 and TRBJ2-7; D may be TRBD1 or TRBD2 (7 bases each). Trimming removed 7 bases from V and 1 base from J, with 17 bases in between. CDR1 and CDR2 (germline): LNHDA, SQIVND (reference sequence). The CDR3 totals 15 residues. The CDR3 sequence is CASTPGGASSYEQYF. For the CDR3, the DNA is TGTGCCAGTACACCAGGGGGGGCCAGTTCCTACGAGCAGTACTTC. Full variable domain (rest looked up from reference TRBV19 and TRBJ2-7): DGGITQSPKYLFRKEGQNVTLSCEQNLNHDAMYWYRQDPGQGLRLIYYSQIVNDFQKGDIAEGYSVSREKKESFPLTVTSAQKNPTAFYLCASTPGGASSYEQYFGPGTRLTVT.

The CDR3 DNA sequence: TGTGCCAGCAGCGTGGGGTTAAGACAGGGACCACCCCTCCACTTT. Translation gives CASSVGLRQGPPLHF. V and J are TRBV5-4 and TRBJ1-6; 7 bases line up with TRBD1. The CDR3 loop spans 15 amino acids. Germline lookup yields CDR1 SGHNT and CDR2 YYREEE (reference sequence). The junction had 12 bases not matched to a gene; V was cut back by 4 bases and J by 11 bases.

This chain connects TRBV7-2 to TRBJ2-7; D gene uncertain. Germline-derived CDR1 and CDR2 are SGHTA and FQGNSA. The CDR3 runs 12 residues. Trimming removed 1 base at V and 5 bases at J, with 6 bases between. The CDR3: CASSLVVNEQYF. Here the CDR3 DNA reads TGTGCCAGCAGCTTAGTCGTAAACGAGCAGTACTTC.

The rearrangement links TRBV15 to TRBJ2-5; TRBD1 agrees at 7 bases. The CDR3 runs to 16 residues. After removal of 1 base from V and 2 bases from J, the junction contained 7 bases not matched to a gene. The V gene's germline CDR1 is LNHNV and CDR2 YYDKDF (reference sequence). The CDR3 is CATSRGGGQSQETQYF. Written as DNA, the CDR3 is TGTGCCACCAGCAGAGGAGGGGGACAGTCACAAGAGACCCAGTACTTC.

This chain uses TRBV7-2 with TRBJ2-1; no clear D gene. The V gene's germline CDR1 is SGHTA and CDR2 FQGNSA. V lost 2 bases and J lost 9, with 8 bases in between. The CDR3 has 12 amino acids. The CDR3 protein is CASSLLGIEQFF. DNA for the CDR3: TGTGCCAGCAGCTTACTCGGTATTGAGCAGTTCTTC.

This clonotype is termed medium-sized (0.01 to 0.1%). J is TRBJ1-2 and V is TRBV15; D call uncertain. The CDR3 has 13 amino acids. V was clipped by 3 bases and J by 4 bases, with 9 bases between them. CDR1 and CDR2 (germline): LNHNV, YYDKDF (reference sequence). The CDR3 reads CATSREAFYGYTF. The DNA for the CDR3 is TGTGCCACCAGCAGGGAAGCCTTCTATGGCTACACCTTC.

By share of the sample, this clonotype is medium-sized. The rearrangement uses TRBV15 and TRBJ2-7; no definite D call. The CDR3 totals 13 residues. Germline V gene sequence: CDR1 LNHNV, CDR2 YYDKDF (reference sequence). V was pared by 4 bases and J by 2 bases, with 9 bases between. The CDR3 DNA sequence: TGTGCCACCAGCAAGGAGCTTACCTACGAGCAGTACTTC. Translated, it gives CATSKELTYEQYF.

This clonotype was observed a few times. This chain joins TRBV12-3 or TRBV12-4 and TRBJ1-6; no firm D call. This CDR3 comprises 12 residues. V lost 3 bases and J 9 bases, leaving 6 bases between the germline ends. The CDR3 DNA sequence: TGTGCCAGCAGTTTGAAGGGTTCACCCCTCCACTTT. It translates to CASSLKGSPLHF.